This TCR beta chain stems from a study of cytomegalovirus exposure and HLA in healthy donors. Germline V gives CDR1 MGHRA, CDR2 YSYEKL. V was pared by 3 bases and J by 7 bases, with 3 bases of the junction left unmatched. This CDR3 comprises 13 residues. Only in-frame clones appear in the TCRdb table, and some are missing; sequencing was by immunoSEQ multiplex PCR. The repertoire consists of some 130,000 clones, with around 80% occurring once and the leading ten covering roughly 30%. The study, taken as a whole, reports: CMV antigen specificity of a few CMV-associated chains was confirmed in vitro.

The donors belonged to the approximately 120-subject validation cohort, separate from the roughly 670-subject first cohort. In the case of this clone: Its antigen is still unknown.

The receptor was derived from a man aged 25-45 years in good health and CMV-seropositive. Sequenced sample: PBMCs. This chain uses TRBV4-1 with TRBJ1-1; TRBD1 matches at 9 bases. Here the CDR3 DNA reads TGCGCCAGCAGCCACCCGGGACAGGGTGAAGCTTTCTTT. Its protein is CASSHPGQGEAFF.